This TCR beta chain was obtained from a study of monozygotic twins with inflammatory bowel disease. General study findings and limits: Healthy twins showed more clonotype sharing with others than IBD patients, especially patients with disease activity.

The CDR3 is made up of 18 amino acids. Germline CDR1 reads SGHKS; CDR2 reads YYEKEE (reference sequence). Comment on this clonotype: Its antigen is currently unknown.

A 6-nucleotide sample barcode was carried by the UMIs, which template switching added. TCRdb processed the 5' RACE reads again and assigns one entry to each CDR3 protein, with no DNA. Here the sample table reports a few hundred thousand distinct CDR3 sequences. The sequence was collected from a human donor with ulcerative colitis or Crohn's disease, or a healthy co-twin of an affected twin (not recorded which). The chain links TRBV5-5 to TRBJ1-1; checking the TCRdb D call of TRBD1 is not possible without DNA. Sequenced material: blood. The CDR3 region is CASSLDSFDRAAYTEAFF.